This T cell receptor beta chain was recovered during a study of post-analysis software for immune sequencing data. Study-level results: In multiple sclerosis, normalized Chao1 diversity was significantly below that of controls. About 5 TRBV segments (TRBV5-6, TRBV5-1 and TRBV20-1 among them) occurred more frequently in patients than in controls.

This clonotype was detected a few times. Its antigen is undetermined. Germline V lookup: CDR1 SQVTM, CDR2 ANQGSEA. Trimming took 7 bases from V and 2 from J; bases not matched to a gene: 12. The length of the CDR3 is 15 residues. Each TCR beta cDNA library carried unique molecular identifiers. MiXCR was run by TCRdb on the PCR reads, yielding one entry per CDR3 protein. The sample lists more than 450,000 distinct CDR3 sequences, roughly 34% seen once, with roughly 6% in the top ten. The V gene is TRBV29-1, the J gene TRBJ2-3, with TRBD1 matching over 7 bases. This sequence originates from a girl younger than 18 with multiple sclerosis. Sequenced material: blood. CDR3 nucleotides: TGCAGCGCTATAGGACAGGCGGCACTCACAGATACGCAGTATTTT. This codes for CSAIGQAALTDTQYF.